This TCR beta chain was profiled in a study of CD8+ T cells in alopecia areata. Looking at the study overall: Approximately 7-11-week-old female C3H/HeJ mice were grafted with skin from spontaneously alopecic 6-12-month-old C3H/HeJ graft donors.

This clone has a handful of counts. Its specificity is unknown. Genes and germline come from the mouse. The CDR3 end lies 4 residues beyond the end of the read and is filled in from the germline J gene. Extracted from the samples, RNA was reverse transcribed into cDNA to serve as the sequencing template. Assay used: immunoSEQ multiplex PCR; TCRdb lists only in-frame clones, some missing. In total the sample includes about 300,000 clones, none of them seen once. Markers including CD4, CD8alpha, NKG2D and NKG2ACE guided sorting of pooled cutaneous lymph node cells. Overall study findings and caveats: Normal scalp had lower clonality than lesional scalp, with alopecia totalis/universalis lesions showing this most strongly. Clarity of TCR sharing across patients fell short of that in mice, possibly HLA-related. Scalp sequencing captures resident alphabeta T cells of normal skin too.

V lost 6 bases and J 3 bases, leaving 8 bases between the germline ends. The CDR3 extends over 12 amino acids. Germline CDR1 FNHDT, CDR2 SITEND (reference sequence). This clonotype was sampled from a C3H/HeJ mouse with alopecia areata. As its MHC haplotype, the strain has H2-k. The chain links TRBV19 to TRBJ2-5; maybe TRBD1 (5 bases). Material for sequencing was CD4+ T cells sorted from a lymph node. CDR3 DNA (partial): TGTGCCAGCAACGGACAACAAGAC. Its translation is CASNGQQD. The CDR3 reads in full as CASNGQQDTQYF. The full variable domain, in which reference TRBV19 and TRBJ2-5 provide the parts outside the CDR3, is GGIITQTPKFLIGQEGQKLTLKCQQNFNHDTMYWYRQDSGKGLRLIYYSITENDLQKGDLSEGYDASREKKSSFSLTVTSAQKNEMAVFLCASNGQQDTQYFGPGTRLLVL.